This T cell receptor beta chain was recovered during a study of blood T cell repertoires in COVID-19. V was cut by 1 base and J by 4 bases, with 13 bases left in between. The germline V gene has CDR1 LGHNA and CDR2 YNFKEQ. This CDR3 comprises 15 residues. Profiling relied on immunoSEQ multiplex PCR, and the TCRdb table lists in-frame clones only, not all of them. The profile shows 100,000 to 150,000 clones, around 88% of them singletons. Sequencing input: peripheral blood. The chain joins TRBV4-2 to TRBJ1-1; D might be TRBD1 (6 bases). The TCR was taken from a man in his 60s with COVID-19, enrolled during active disease. Written as DNA, the CDR3 is TGTGCCAGCAGCCAAGCCGGAGGGGGGGGCACTGAAGCTTTCTTT. Translation: CASSQAGGGGTEAFF.